This T cell receptor beta chain originates from a study of T cell responses to AZD1222 COVID-19 vaccine. Study-wide points: At baseline, just five to seven AZD1222 recipients tested seropositive. Variant regions that are unmutated are reportedly the target of nearly half of spike-specific TCRs.

Assay: immunoSEQ multiplex PCR; the TCRdb copy retains only in-frame clones and omits some. The sample carries approximately 100,000 clones, nearly 95% recorded once. As for this clone: The target antigen is unknown.

The germline CDR1 and CDR2 sequences are MRHNA and SNTAGT. This CDR3 contains 13 residues. Deletions cut 3 bases from V and 2 bases from J, with 6 bases between. This chain links TRBV6-4 with TRBJ2-3; D unclear. This clonotype originated in an adult in good health. Material: peripheral blood, obtained on day 0 of AZD1222 vaccination. The CDR3: CASSESSTDTQYF. DNA for the CDR3: TGTGCCAGCAGTGAGTCTTCCACAGATACGCAGTATTTT.